This is a list of T cell receptor beta chains from one sample in a study of metastatic and nonmetastatic thyroid tumors. TCRdb called clones again from the PCR reads with MiXCR. Of about 52,000 clones detected, approximately 17% appear once; the ten largest clones hold about 3%. Sample: blood. The receptors were gathered from a female donor with papillary thyroid cancer or a benign thyroid nodule (not recorded which). Some clones in this sample may be carry-over from other donors' samples. CDR3s include the opening cysteine and the closing phenylalanine or tryptophan. A D gene is named only where the DNA matches it firmly. Some rows mark clone size as missing; the rest say once, few, many or name a class of expanded clone.

>many|TRBJ2-5|TRBV11-3|-
TGTGCCAGCAGCAAAGACGGGACTTCGGGGACCCAGTACTTC
CASSKDGTSGTQYF
>many|TRBJ2-3|TRBV7-3|TRBD2
TGTGCCAGCAGCAACGGACTAGCGGGAGTAAACACGCAGTATTTT
CASSNGLAGVNTQYF
>many|TRBJ2-1|TRBV10-3|TRBD2
TGTGCCATCAACCGGTTAGCGGGAGGGGGCTACAATGAGCAGTTCTTC
CAINRLAGGGYNEQFF
>many|TRBJ2-7|TRBV11-2|TRBD1
TGTGCCAGCAGCTTAGGGACAGGAGCCTACGAGCAGTACTTC
CASSLGTGAYEQYF
>many|TRBJ1-4|TRBV27|TRBD1
TGTGCCAGCAGTTTCCCCCCCACAGGGGGCAAGTCGGCAAAACTGTTTTTT
CASSFPPTGGKSAKLFF
>many|TRBJ2-2|TRBV29-1|-
TGCAGCGTTGTGGGGCTCCTGAACACCGGGGAGCTGTTTTTT
CSVVGLLNTGELFF
>many|TRBJ2-1|TRBV30|-
TGTGCCTGGAGTAATAACGGGATGGGTGAGCAGTTCTTC
CAWSNNGMGEQFF
>many|TRBJ2-1|TRBV12-3/TRBV12-4|TRBD1
TGTGCCAGCAGTTTTACAGGGGGCATATACAATGAGCAGTTCTTC
CASSFTGGIYNEQFF
>many|TRBJ1-3|TRBV30|-
TGTGCCTGGAGTGTACTGGGAGGACACTCTGGAAACACCATATATTTT
CAWSVLGGHSGNTIYF
>many|TRBJ2-7|TRBV20-1|TRBD2
TGCAGTGCTTACCCGACTAGCGGGAGCGGCTACGAGCAGTACTTC
CSAYPTSGSGYEQYF
>many|TRBJ2-1|TRBV6-1|-
TGTGCCAGCACCCCAAGGAGAGCAGGGAATTACAATGAGCAGTTCTTC
CASTPRRAGNYNEQFF
>many|TRBJ2-7|TRBV11-1|TRBD1
TGTGCCAGCAGCTTAGCTACAGGGGCTTCCTACGAGCAGTACTTC
CASSLATGASYEQYF
>-|TRBJ2-5|TRBV6-1|TRBD2
TGTGCCAGTACCTGTCGGGGGACTATCGGGAGCGAGACCCAGTACTTC
CASTCRGTIGSETQYF
>-|TRBJ2-7|TRBV4-3|TRBD1
TGCGCCAGCAGCCAAACGACAGGGCTGGACGAGCAGTACTTC
CASSQTTGLDEQYF
>many|TRBJ1-5|TRBV30|TRBD1
TGTGCCTGGAGTCCTAAGACCTCCGGGACAGGGGGCTTCACGTGGCAGCCCCAGCATTTT
CAWSPKTSGTGGFTWQPQHF
>-|TRBJ2-5|TRBV27|-
TGTGCCAGCAGTCCACTAGCTCGGGAGACCCAGTACTTC
CASSPLARETQYF
>few|TRBJ1-1|TRBV15|-
TGTGCCACCAGCGGATGGCCGGGGGGCCCAACTGAAGCTTTCTTT
CATSGWPGGPTEAFF
>-|TRBJ2-7|TRBV20-1|-
TGCAGTGCTAGAGATCTTTCGCGGGTAGGATACGAGCAGTACTTC
CSARDLSRVGYEQYF
>many|TRBJ1-1|TRBV6-1|TRBD1
TGTGCCAGCCGGGGGACAGGGGTTCTTACTGAAGCTTTCTTT
CASRGTGVLTEAFF
>few|TRBJ2-7|TRBV19|-
TGTGCCAGTAGTCTATCGGTGAACTACGAGCAGTACTTC
CASSLSVNYEQYF
>few|TRBJ2-3|TRBV28|-
TGTGCCAGCAGCTCCCCGACTATTTCCCGTTTGTATACGCAGTATTTT
CASSSPTISRLYTQYF
>many|TRBJ2-2|TRBV4-1|-
TGCGCCAGCAGACTCACTTTTGGGACAATACCCGGGGAGCTGTTTTTT
CASRLTFGTIPGELFF
>many|TRBJ2-5|TRBV20-1|TRBD1
TGCAGTGCCCGACAAAGGGGGCGCTTCGCGGAGACCCAGTACTTC
CSARQRGRFAETQYF
>-|TRBJ2-3|TRBV6-4|-
TGTGCCAGCAGTGACTTTGGGGGTAGCGGAGTTGGCACAGATACGCAGTATTTT
CASSDFGGSGVGTDTQYF
>many|TRBJ2-7|TRBV7-9|TRBD1
TGTGCCAGCAGCTTACAGGGGGACTACGAGCAGTACTTC
CASSLQGDYEQYF
>many|TRBJ2-4|TRBV5-1|TRBD1
TGCGCCAGCAGCTTCGAGGGGGCTGGCAAAAACATTCAGTACTTC
CASSFEGAGKNIQYF
>many|TRBJ2-5|TRBV7-9|TRBD2
TGTGCCAGCAGCCCCTCTAGCGGGAGAGGAGAGACCCAGTACTTC
CASSPSSGRGETQYF
>many|TRBJ2-7|TRBV5-5|-
TGTGCCAGCACGATTGGTGCGGACGGCTACGAGCAGTACTTC
CASTIGADGYEQYF
>-|TRBJ2-7|TRBV20-1|TRBD1
TGCAGTGCTAAGACCCGGGACAGCTTAACGTGGGAGCAGTACTTC
CSAKTRDSLTWEQYF
>many|TRBJ1-4|TRBV30|-
TGTGCCTGGAGTCCGACATGGGGAAAACTGTTTTTT
CAWSPTWGKLFF
>many|TRBJ2-3|TRBV24-1|TRBD1
TGTGCCACCAGTGAACAGGGGGTCAACACAGATACGCAGTATTTT
CATSEQGVNTDTQYF
>many|TRBJ2-2|TRBV20-1|-
TGCAGTGCCCCGCGAGGGCCCGGGGAGCTGTTTTTT
CSAPRGPGELFF
>many|TRBJ2-4|TRBV4-1|TRBD1
TGCGCCAGCAGCCCTAACTCGGGACAGCCATTAGCCAAAAACATTCAGTACTTC
CASSPNSGQPLAKNIQYF
>few|TRBJ1-4|TRBV6-5|-
TGTGCCAGCAGATACTCAGGGGCTCCTAATGAAAAACTTTTTTTT
CASRYSGAPNEKLFF
>many|TRBJ2-5|TRBV2|TRBD1
TGTGCCAGCAGTCCACCATACAGGGGGCGCAGCAGGGAGACCCAGTACTTC
CASSPPYRGRSRETQYF
>many|TRBJ2-7|TRBV20-1|-
TGCAGTGCTAACGGGCAGGGGCCCTACGAGCAGTACTTC
CSANGQGPYEQYF
>-|TRBJ1-2|TRBV20-1|-
TGCAGTGCTTCGGATTATCTGGTCGATGGCTACACCTTC
CSASDYLVDGYTF
>-|TRBJ2-7|TRBV7-9|-
TGTGCCAGCTGGAGTTCCGAGCGGTACTTC
CASWSSERYF
>many|TRBJ2-1|TRBV20-1|TRBD2
TGCAGTGCTAGAGATGCTAGCGGGGCTGAGCAGTTCTTC
CSARDASGAEQFF
>many|TRBJ1-1|TRBV20-1|-
TGCAGTGCTGATAGGGTCTATAACACTGAAGCTTTCTTT
CSADRVYNTEAFF